This T cell receptor beta chain comes out of a study of blood T cell repertoires in COVID-19. Background on the study: PBMCs, B-cell-depleted T cells, or T cells provided the cDNA or gDNA that made up the material.

V was clipped by 7 bases and J by 6 bases; unmatched bases: 7. Germline values: CDR1 KGHDR, CDR2 SFDVKD. This CDR3 has 15 amino acids. Sequencing was performed with immunoSEQ multiplex PCR; in TCRdb, only in-frame clones are kept and a portion is missing. The sample lists approximately 150,000 clones, around nine tenths occurring once. This chain connects TRBV24-1 to TRBJ2-2; the match to TRBD2 covers 10 bases. This TCR was sampled from a human donor in a cohort sampled during active COVID-19. The sequenced sample was peripheral blood. The CDR3 DNA reads as TGTGCCACCAGCCCCCTAGCGGGGGATTCCGGGGAGCTGTTTTTT. It translates to CATSPLAGDSGELFF.